This entry concerns a single TCR beta chain. This CDR3 spans 16 amino acids. Trimming removed 1 base from V and 1 base from J; junction bases left unmatched: 2. Per germline, CDR1 MNHEY and CDR2 SVGAGI. The data stem from a study of blood T cell repertoires in COVID-19. Using immunoSEQ multiplex PCR, the repertoire was profiled, and TCRdb retains in-frame clones only, with some absent. The repertoire holds roughly 100,000 clones, with around 84% as singletons. This clonotype originated in a man aged 50-59 years with active or convalescent COVID-19. Material for sequencing was peripheral blood. The chain recombines TRBV6-5 with TRBJ2-2, with TRBD1 identical over 8 bases. CDR3 in DNA: TGTGCCAGCAGTTACTATGGACAGGGGAACACCGGGGAGCTGTTTTTT. Translating gives CASSYYGQGNTGELFF.